Following are 27 T cell receptor beta chains from one sample sequenced in a study of blood T cell repertoires in COVID-19 (dated by TCRdb to about 2020). The library was obtained by the immunoSEQ multiplex PCR assay. TCRdb took over this immuneACCESS table, retaining in-frame rearrangements with V and J assigned. Such tables are incomplete; in checked studies, under half of the missing clones stem from an unresolved V gene, and the remainder is unexplained. This sample has roughly 230,000 clones in its table, and about nine tenths of those were observed once. The ten biggest clones cover 0.8% to 0.95% of the sample. Sequenced input: peripheral blood. Source of these receptors: a man under 40 with COVID-19, enrolled during active disease.

The chain uses TRBV7-3 and TRBJ1-2, with TRBD1 matching over 8 bases. V was clipped by 1 base and J by 7 bases; unmatched bases: 11. Germline-derived CDR1 and CDR2 are SGHTA and FQGTGA. The CDR3 consists of 16 residues. The chain's CDR3 is CASSLNPPGTGTGYTF. In DNA form, the CDR3 reads TGTGCCAGCAGCTTAAACCCTCCAGGGACAGGTACTGGCTACACCTTC.

This chain uses TRBV20-1 with TRBJ1-5; 8 bases match TRBD1. The CDR3 runs to 14 residues. With V trimmed by 3 bases and J by 4 bases, 5 bases remained unmatched. CDR1 is DFQATT and CDR2 is SNEGSKA in the germline V gene (reference sequence). The CDR3 DNA is TGCAGTGCTAGTTGGACAGGGACAAATCAGCCCCAGCATTTT. It encodes CSASWTGTNQPQHF.

The chain is built from TRBV5-5 and TRBJ1-6; tentatively, D is TRBD1 (6 bases). This CDR3 comprises 14 residues. Trimming pared 9 bases from V and 5 bases from J, leaving 15 bases between. Germline CDR1 reads SGHKS; CDR2 reads YYEKEE (reference sequence). CDR3 region: CATGQTENNSPLHF. The CDR3 nucleotides are TGTGCCACCGGACAGACAGAGAATAATTCACCCCTCCACTTT.

V and J are TRBV27 and TRBJ1-5, with D possibly matching TRBD1 (6 bases). This CDR3 is built from 17 residues. Trimming took 3 bases from V and 2 from J, leaving 17 bases between them. Per germline, CDR1 MNHEY and CDR2 SMNVEV (reference sequence). CDR3 DNA sequence: TGTGCCAGCAGTTTCCAGGGGATACGGGGGGGCAATCAGCCCCAGCATTTT. Protein sequence: CASSFQGIRGGNQPQHF.

This rearrangement joins TRBV25-1 to TRBJ1-1; D is uncertain. This CDR3 region has 15 residues. Germline CDR1 is MGHDK and CDR2 is SYGVNS. The V and J ends lost 10 bases and 2 bases respectively, with 20 bases between them. Written as DNA, the CDR3 is TGTGCCACCAGCCCGACTAACAGCCCTAACACTGAAGCTTTCTTT. Its translation: CATSPTNSPNTEAFF.

This clone has only one observation. J is TRBJ2-7 and V is TRBV3-1 (or the pseudogene TRBV3-2), with 7 bases fitting TRBD1. Germline V gene sequence: CDR1 LGHDT, CDR2 YNNKEL (reference sequence). The CDR3 runs to 19 residues. The trim removed 2 bases at V and 3 bases at J, leaving 19 bases unmatched. DNA for the CDR3: TGTGCCAGCAGCCAATTCCTCCCTCTCGGGACAGAACCTAACTACGAGCAGTACTTC. It is translated as CASSQFLPLGTEPNYEQYF.

The chain combines TRBV25-1 with TRBJ1-2; D might be TRBD1 (5 bases). Germline CDR1 reads MGHDK; CDR2 reads SYGVNS. This CDR3 has 13 residues. V was trimmed by 6 bases and J by 4 bases, leaving 12 bases between them. The CDR3 coding sequence is TGTGCCAGCAGCGCGGGGGAAACCTATGGCTACACCTTC. Amino acid sequence: CASSAGETYGYTF.

The chain uses TRBV6-5 and TRBJ2-2, with D possibly matching TRBD1 (5 bases). The CDR3 runs 15 residues. The ends were cut back, 8 bases at V and 0 bases at J, with 13 bases in the middle. Germline values: CDR1 MNHEY, CDR2 SVGAGI. CDR3 bases: TGTGCCAGCGCCGTAGGGGTCTCGAACACCGGGGAGCTGTTTTTT. This gives the protein CASAVGVSNTGELFF.

The chain links TRBV3-1 (or the pseudogene TRBV3-2) to TRBJ1-2; weak D call: TRBD1 (6 bases). Germline loops: CDR1 LGHDT, CDR2 YNNKEL (reference sequence). Deletions cut 4 bases from V and 8 bases from J, with 14 bases between. The CDR3 consists of 13 residues. The CDR3 here is CASSRPDSEGYTF. The CDR3 DNA sequence: TGTGCCAGCAGCCGCCCGGACAGTGAAGGCTACACCTTC.

This chain joins TRBV12-1 and TRBJ2-7; the DNA was not compared with TRBD1, the D call given in the table. TRBV12-1 is marked as a pseudogene. This CDR3 region has 13 residues. For the CDR3, the DNA is TGTGCCAGCAGCTTAAACAGGGCCGGAGAGCAGTACTTC. The encoded protein is CASSLNRAGEQYF.

The chain couples TRBV29-1 to TRBJ1-1; TRBD1 agrees at 12 bases. Looked up from germline, CDR1 is SQVTM and CDR2 is ANQGSEA. The trim removed 6 bases at V and 4 bases at J, leaving 9 bases unmatched. The CDR3 is 15 amino acids. The CDR3 loop is CSVPGQGAMVTEAFF. The CDR3 region has the DNA TGCAGCGTCCCGGGACAGGGGGCCATGGTCACTGAAGCTTTCTTT.

Only one count was recorded for this clone. The chain employs TRBV13 and TRBJ2-1; TRBD1 matches 7 bases. Germline V gives CDR1 PRHDT, CDR2 FYEKMQ (reference sequence). V lost 0 bases, J lost 4 bases, and 3 bases stayed unmatched. CDR3 size: 15 residues. CDR3 region: CASSLGGTAYNEQFF. The CDR3 bases are TGTGCCAGCAGCTTAGGTGGGACAGCGTACAATGAGCAGTTCTTC.

The chain carries TRBV6-6 and TRBJ2-1; D is undetermined. There are 12 residues in the CDR3. V lost 5 bases, J lost 3 bases, and 5 bases lay in between. Germline-derived CDR1 and CDR2 are MNHNY and SVGAGI (reference sequence). CDR3 DNA: TGTGCCAGCAGTACAGACTACAATGAGCAGTTCTTC. It codes for CASSTDYNEQFF.

The V gene is TRBV27, the J gene TRBJ1-2; maybe TRBD1 (5 bases). The CDR3 covers 15 residues. V gave up 6 bases and J gave up 1 base, with 15 bases separating them. In germline, CDR1 is MNHEY, CDR2 SMNVEV (reference sequence). CDR3 nucleotides: TGTGCCAGCAGCCCGGTCACAGGCAATAACTATGGCTACACCTTC. Translating it yields CASSPVTGNNYGYTF.

The DNA of the CDR3 is TGTGCCAGCACCCCAGGGAGGACCGGGGAGCTGTTTTTT. This gives the protein CASTPGRTGELFF. This chain links TRBV12-3 or TRBV12-4 with TRBJ2-2; D is possibly TRBD2 (6 bases). The V end lost 7 bases, the J end lost 5 bases, and 11 bases lay between the germline ends. This CDR3 spans 13 amino acids.

The chain employs TRBV19 and TRBJ1-5, with no clear D. The CDR3 contains 16 residues. Germline V gene sequence: CDR1 LNHDA, CDR2 SQIVND (reference sequence). Trimming took off 5 bases at V and 7 bases at J, with 21 bases between the two ends. This chain's CDR3 is CASSARWRAGGQPQHF. CDR3 sequence (DNA): TGTGCCAGTAGTGCCCGGTGGAGGGCGGGCGGGCAGCCCCAGCATTTT.

This clone was observed a single time. The chain joins TRBV18 to TRBJ1-3; TRBD1 matches 7 bases. Germline CDR1 and CDR2: KGHSH and LQKENI. J lost 0 bases, V lost 3 bases, and 2 bases had no gene match. This CDR3 has 15 amino acids. The CDR3 sequence: CASSPTGTSGNTIYF. The CDR3 DNA reads TGTGCCAGCTCACCGACAGGGACCTCTGGAAACACCATATATTTT.

The chain carries TRBV10-3 and TRBJ2-1; TRBD2 matches at 13 bases. Germline V gene lookup returns CDR1 ENHRY and CDR2 SYGVKD. Germline trimming cut 5 bases from V and 7 bases from J; bases unmatched to any gene: 2. The CDR3 is 14 residues long. This CDR3 is CAISTSGGANEQFF. CDR3 sequence (DNA): TGTGCCATCAGTACTAGCGGGGGGGCGAATGAGCAGTTCTTC.

The chain is built from TRBV3-1 (or the pseudogene TRBV3-2) and TRBJ1-5; no reliable D call. Germline V gives CDR1 LGHDT, CDR2 YNNKEL (reference sequence). The V end lost 4 bases, the J end lost 10 bases, and 17 bases lay between the germline ends. This CDR3 is built from 14 residues. The CDR3, as DNA: TGTGCCAGCAGCCCGGCGGAGGGCCTGAGTCCCCAGCATTTT. Residues: CASSPAEGLSPQHF.

About this clone: The same CDR3 also results from other DNA sequences found in this sample. The rearrangement uses TRBV6-1 and TRBJ1-2; D perhaps matches TRBD1 (5 bases). V was trimmed by 2 bases and J by 2 bases, leaving 6 bases between them. From germline, CDR1 is MNHNS and CDR2 SASEGT. The CDR3 sequence is 13 residues long. CDR3 nucleotides: TGTGCCAGCAGTGAACAGGGAAACTATGGCTACACCTTC. Encoded protein: CASSEQGNYGYTF.

This clone was counted a few times. Different DNA sequences within this sample yield the same CDR3. The CDR3 loop is CSVVTGDYGYTF. CDR3 nucleotide sequence: TGCAGCGTTGTGACAGGGGACTATGGCTACACCTTC. J is TRBJ1-2 and V is TRBV29-1, with TRBD1 matching over 8 bases. The CDR3 spans 12 residues. Trimming took 4 bases from V and 3 from J; bases not matched to a gene: 1. Germline assignment: CDR1 SQVTM and CDR2 ANQGSEA. The full variable domain, completed using reference TRBV29-1 and TRBJ1-2, is SAVISQKPSRDICQRGTSLTIQCQVDSQVTMMFWYRQQPGQSLTLIATANQGSEATYESGFVIDKFPISRPNLTFSTLTVSNMSPEDSSIYLCSVVTGDYGYTFGSGTRLTVV.

The chain uses TRBV5-1 and TRBJ2-5; tentatively, D is TRBD2 (7 bases). The germline gives CDR1 SGHRS, CDR2 YFSETQ. Trimming took 9 bases from V and 1 from J, leaving 13 bases between them. The CDR3 is made up of 13 amino acids. In DNA, the CDR3 is TGCGCCACAGGCGGGGGCCCCCAAGAGACCCAGTACTTC. This sequence encodes CATGGGPQETQYF.

This clone came up once. The chain links TRBV11-3 to TRBJ1-1; 10 nucleotides align to TRBD1. V lost 4 bases and J lost 5; bases outside the gene matches: 1. There are 13 residues in the CDR3. In germline, CDR1 is SGHNT, CDR2 YENEEA. CDR3 protein: CASSSGQGTEAFF. Written as DNA, the CDR3 is TGTGCCAGCAGCTCGGGACAGGGGACTGAAGCTTTCTTT.

The chain joins TRBV11-2 to TRBJ1-1, with D possibly being TRBD1 (5 bases). CDR1 SGHAT and CDR2 FQNNGV come from the germline V gene. The CDR3 runs to 14 residues. Trimming stripped 5 bases from V and 5 bases from J, with 15 bases between. CDR3 in amino acids: CASSRWGEGTEAFF. CDR3 nucleotides: TGTGCCAGCAGCCGCTGGGGGGAAGGAACTGAAGCTTTCTTT. Filled out from reference TRBV11-2 and TRBJ1-1, the complete variable domain reads EAGVAQSPRYKIIEKRQSVAFWCNPISGHATLYWYQQILGQGPKLLIQFQNNGVVDDSQLPKDRFSAERLKGVDSTLKIQPAKLEDSAVYLCASSRWGEGTEAFFGQGTRLTVV.

The chain recombines TRBV6-5 with TRBJ1-1, with 8 nucleotides matching TRBD1. This CDR3 has 13 amino acids. Germline trimming cut 7 bases from V and 4 bases from J; bases unmatched to any gene: 5. Germline values: CDR1 MNHEY, CDR2 SVGAGI. In nucleotides, the CDR3 is TGTGCCAGCAACGAACAGGGGGTCACTGAAGCTTTCTTT. It yields the protein CASNEQGVTEAFF.

The J gene is TRBJ1-3, the V gene TRBV27, with D maybe TRBD1 (5 bases). CDR1 is MNHEY and CDR2 is SMNVEV in the germline V gene (reference sequence). The CDR3 totals 15 residues. V was pared by 6 bases and J by 3 bases, with 15 bases between. The DNA of the CDR3 is TGTGCCAGCAGCCCAGCCGGGGGGTTTGGAAACACCATATATTTT. It translates to CASSPAGGFGNTIYF.

In DNA form, the CDR3 reads TGCGCCAGCAGCCCTTCAGGAGGCACTGAAGCTTTCTTT. Its protein is CASSPSGGTEAFF. This chain joins TRBV5-1 and TRBJ1-1; D gene uncertain. Trimming stripped 4 bases from V and 4 bases from J, with 11 bases between. There are 13 residues in the CDR3. Germline CDR1 is SGHRS and CDR2 is YFSETQ.